A selection of T cell receptor beta chains follows, all from one sample in a study of cytotoxic CD8 clonotypes in ibrutinib-treated CLL. TCRdb's table, derived via immunoSEQ multiplex PCR, lists solely in-frame clones and lacks some. This sample carries about 140,000 clones, around 82% of them seen once, and the ten largest clones take around 7.6%. The source material was PBMCs, sampled after 36 months of ibrutinib treatment. These receptors all come from a human donor with chronic lymphocytic leukemia. CDR3s include the opening cysteine and the closing phenylalanine or tryptophan. A D gene is named only where the DNA matches it firmly. Some rows have no size entry. The others give once, few or many, or a class for an expanded clone.

CASKLVGVQETQYF,TGCGCCAGCAAGCTCGTGGGAGTCCAAGAGACCCAGTACTTC,TRBJ2-5,-,-,TRBV5-1
CASSLGPRSNQPQHF,TGTGCCAGCAGTTTAGGGCCCCGTAGCAATCAGCCCCAGCATTTT,TRBJ1-5,-,-,TRBV28
CASSSYQSRSYNEQFF,TGCGCCAGCAGCTCGTATCAGAGTCGCTCCTACAATGAGCAGTTCTTC,TRBJ2-1,-,once,TRBV5-1
CASSQERGRWREQYF,TGCGCCAGCAGCCAAGAGAGGGGGCGATGGCGGGAGCAGTACTTC,TRBJ2-7,TRBD1,-,TRBV4-1
CASRLDGNQPQHF,TGTGCCAGCAGACTCGACGGGAATCAGCCCCAGCATTTT,TRBJ1-5,-,-,TRBV2
CASRIQGDSYEQYF,TGCGCCAGCAGAATACAGGGGGATTCCTACGAGCAGTACTTC,TRBJ2-7,TRBD1,-,TRBV5-1
CASSSQGGQGYGYTF,TGTGCCAGCAGCTCCCAAGGGGGACAGGGGTATGGCTACACCTTC,TRBJ1-2,TRBD1,-,TRBV7-8
CATSSNLATNEKLFF,TGTGCCACCAGCAGCAATCTTGCAACTAATGAAAAACTGTTTTTT,TRBJ1-4,-,-,TRBV15
CASSFKEQFF,TGTGCCAGCAGTTTCAAGGAGCAGTTCTTC,TRBJ2-1,-,-,TRBV28
CASSWTGVSYEQYF,TGTGCCAGCAGCTGGACAGGGGTCTCCTACGAGCAGTACTTC,TRBJ2-7,TRBD1,-,TRBV7-2
CASSQVIRTDTQYF,TGCGCCAGCAGCCAAGTTATCCGGACAGATACGCAGTATTTT,TRBJ2-3,-,few,TRBV4-1
CASSLVQPNTEAFF,TGTGCCAGCAGCTTGGTACAGCCGAACACTGAAGCTTTCTTT,TRBJ1-1,-,-,TRBV11-2
CASSQGAHASEAYEQYF,TGTGCCAGCAGCCAAGGGGCCCATGCTAGCGAGGCCTACGAGCAGTACTTC,TRBJ2-7,-,-,TRBV4-2
CASSSFNEQFF,TGCGCCAGCAGCTCGTTCAATGAGCAGTTCTTC,TRBJ2-1,-,-,TRBV5-1
CASSDYTDTQYF,TGTGCCAGCAGTGACTACACAGATACGCAGTATTTT,TRBJ2-3,-,-,TRBV25-1